The clone carrying this T cell receptor beta chain was counted a single time. This table comes from immunoSEQ multiplex PCR, and its TCRdb copy is limited to in-frame clones, with some not included. The data contain tens of thousands of clones, 85% to 95% of them singletons. These data come from a study of T cell changes during pregnancy in multiple sclerosis. The clonotype originates from a female donor in good health, enrolled as a control in a pregnancy study. The sample in question was peripheral blood, obtained in the third trimester of pregnancy.

The CDR3 loop reads CASSLNVNEGFYGYTF. The CDR3 DNA sequence: TGTGCCAGCAGCTTAAACGTGAATGAGGGTTTTTATGGCTACACCTTC. The chain joins TRBV7-2 to TRBJ1-2; D is unresolved. The germline gives CDR1 SGHTA, CDR2 FQGNSA. The V and J ends lost 2 bases and 5 bases respectively, with 18 bases between them. The CDR3 length is 16 residues.